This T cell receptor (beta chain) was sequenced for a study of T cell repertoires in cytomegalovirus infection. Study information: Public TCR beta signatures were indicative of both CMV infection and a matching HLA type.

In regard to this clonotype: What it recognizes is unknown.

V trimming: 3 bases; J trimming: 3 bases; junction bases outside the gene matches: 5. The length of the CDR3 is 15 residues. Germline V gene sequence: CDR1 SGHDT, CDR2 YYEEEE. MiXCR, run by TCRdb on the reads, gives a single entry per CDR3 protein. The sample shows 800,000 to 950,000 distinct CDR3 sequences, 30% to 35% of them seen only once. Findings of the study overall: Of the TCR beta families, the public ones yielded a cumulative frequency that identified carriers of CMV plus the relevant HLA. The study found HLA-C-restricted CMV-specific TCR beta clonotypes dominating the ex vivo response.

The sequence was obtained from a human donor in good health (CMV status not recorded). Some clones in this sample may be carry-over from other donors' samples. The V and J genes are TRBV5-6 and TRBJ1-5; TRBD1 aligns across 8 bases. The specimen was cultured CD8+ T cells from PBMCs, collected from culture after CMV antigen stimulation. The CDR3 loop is CASSWGTGLNQPQHF. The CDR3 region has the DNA TGTGCCAGCAGCTGGGGGACAGGACTCAATCAGCCCCAGCATTTT.